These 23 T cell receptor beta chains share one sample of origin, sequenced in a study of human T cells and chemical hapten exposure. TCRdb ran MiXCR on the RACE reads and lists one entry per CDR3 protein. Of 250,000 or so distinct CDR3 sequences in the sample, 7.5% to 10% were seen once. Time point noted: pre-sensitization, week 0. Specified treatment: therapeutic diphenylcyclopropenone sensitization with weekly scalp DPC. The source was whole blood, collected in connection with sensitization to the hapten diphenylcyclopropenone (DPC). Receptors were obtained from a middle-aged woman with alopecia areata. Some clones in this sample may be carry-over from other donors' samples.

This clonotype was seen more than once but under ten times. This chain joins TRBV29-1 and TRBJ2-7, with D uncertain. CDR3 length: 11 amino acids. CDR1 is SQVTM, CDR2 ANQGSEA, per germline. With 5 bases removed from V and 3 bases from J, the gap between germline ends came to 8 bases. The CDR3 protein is CSVLGRYEQYF. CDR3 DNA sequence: TGCAGCGTTTTGGGCCGCTACGAGCAGTACTTC.

CDR3 DNA: TGCAGCGTTGAAGGGAACGGGGAGACCCAGTACTTC. Translated, it gives CSVEGNGETQYF. J is TRBJ2-5 and V is TRBV29-1; D gene uncertain. Germline CDR1 reads SQVTM; CDR2 reads ANQGSEA. Trimming cost V 1 base and J 5 bases, with 8 bases left between them. CDR3 size: 12 residues. Full variable domain (missing parts from reference TRBV29-1 and TRBJ2-5): SAVISQKPSRDICQRGTSLTIQCQVDSQVTMMFWYRQQPGQSLTLIATANQGSEATYESGFVIDKFPISRPNLTFSTLTVSNMSPEDSSIYLCSVEGNGETQYFGPGTRLLVL.

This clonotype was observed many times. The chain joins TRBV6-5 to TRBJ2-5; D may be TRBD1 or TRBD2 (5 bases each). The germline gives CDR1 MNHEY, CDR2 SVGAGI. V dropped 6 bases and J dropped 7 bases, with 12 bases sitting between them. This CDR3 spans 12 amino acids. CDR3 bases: TGTGCCAGCAGCTCAGTCGGGGCGACCCAGTACTTC. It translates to CASSSVGATQYF.

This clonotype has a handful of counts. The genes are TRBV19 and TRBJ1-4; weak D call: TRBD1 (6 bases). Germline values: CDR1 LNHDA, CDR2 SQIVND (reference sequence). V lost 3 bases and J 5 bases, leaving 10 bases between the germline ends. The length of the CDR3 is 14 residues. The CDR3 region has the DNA TGTGCCAGTAGTATCCAGGGGAGGAATGAAAAACTGTTTTTT. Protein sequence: CASSIQGRNEKLFF. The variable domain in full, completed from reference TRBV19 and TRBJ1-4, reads DGGITQSPKYLFRKEGQNVTLSCEQNLNHDAMYWYRQDPGQGLRLIYYSQIVNDFQKGDIAEGYSVSREKKESFPLTVTSAQKNPTAFYLCASSIQGRNEKLFFGSGTQLSVL.

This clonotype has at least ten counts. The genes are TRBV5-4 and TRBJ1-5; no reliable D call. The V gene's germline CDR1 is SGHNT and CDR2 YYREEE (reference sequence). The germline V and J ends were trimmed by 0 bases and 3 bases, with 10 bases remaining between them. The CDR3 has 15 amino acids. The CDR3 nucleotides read TGTGCCAGCAGCTTGGCCCCGGCAGACAATCAGCCCCAGCATTTT. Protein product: CASSLAPADNQPQHF.

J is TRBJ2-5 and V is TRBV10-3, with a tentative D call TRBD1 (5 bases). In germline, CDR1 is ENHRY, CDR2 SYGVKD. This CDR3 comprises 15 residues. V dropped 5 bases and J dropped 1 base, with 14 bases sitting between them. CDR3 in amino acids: CAISPPGGAQETQYF. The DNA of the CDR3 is TGTGCCATCAGTCCCCCCGGTGGGGCCCAAGAGACCCAGTACTTC.

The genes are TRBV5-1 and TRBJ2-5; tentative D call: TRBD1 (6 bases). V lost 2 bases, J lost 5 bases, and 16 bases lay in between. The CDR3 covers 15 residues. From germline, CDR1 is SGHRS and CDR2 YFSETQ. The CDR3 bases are TGCGCCAGCAGCTTTGTCAGGGGATTTTACGAGACCCAGTACTTC. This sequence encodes CASSFVRGFYETQYF.

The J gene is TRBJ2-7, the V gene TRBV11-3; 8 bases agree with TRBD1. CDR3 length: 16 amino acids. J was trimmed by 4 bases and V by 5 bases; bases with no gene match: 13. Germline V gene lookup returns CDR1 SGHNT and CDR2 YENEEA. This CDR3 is CASSPSAGTGVYEQYF. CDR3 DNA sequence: TGTGCCAGCAGCCCCAGCGCCGGGACAGGTGTGTACGAGCAGTACTTC.

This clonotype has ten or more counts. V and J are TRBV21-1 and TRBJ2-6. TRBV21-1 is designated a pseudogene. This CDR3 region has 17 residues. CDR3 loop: CASSKRDVQSGANVLTF. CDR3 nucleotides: TGTGCCAGCAGCAAGCGAGACGTCCAGTCTGGGGCCAACGTCCTGACTTTC.

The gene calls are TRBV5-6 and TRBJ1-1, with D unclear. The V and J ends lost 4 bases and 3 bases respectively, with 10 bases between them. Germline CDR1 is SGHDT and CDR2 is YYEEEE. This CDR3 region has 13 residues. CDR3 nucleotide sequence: TGTGCCAGCAGCCCCGCGGATTACACTGAAGCTTTCTTT. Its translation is CASSPADYTEAFF. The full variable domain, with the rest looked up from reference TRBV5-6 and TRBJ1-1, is DAGVTQSPTHLIKTRGQQVTLRCSPKSGHDTVSWYQQALGQGPQFIFQYYEEEERQRGNFPDRFSGHQFPNYSSELNVNALLLGDSALYLCASSPADYTEAFFGQGTRLTVV.

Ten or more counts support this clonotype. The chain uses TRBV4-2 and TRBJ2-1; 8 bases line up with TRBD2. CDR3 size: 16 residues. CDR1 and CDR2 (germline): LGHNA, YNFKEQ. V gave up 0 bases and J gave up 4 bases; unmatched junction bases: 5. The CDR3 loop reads CASSQETSGTYNEQFF. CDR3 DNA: TGTGCCAGCAGCCAAGAAACTAGCGGAACATACAATGAGCAGTTCTTC.

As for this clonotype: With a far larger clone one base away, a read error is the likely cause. The CDR3 region is CASSGLENTEAFF. The CDR3 nucleotides are TGTGCCAGCAGTGGACTCGAGAACACTGAAGCTTTCTTT. The chain uses TRBV25-1 and TRBJ1-1, with D uncertain. Between the trimmed V and J ends, which lost 4 bases and 1 base, there was a span of 7 bases. The germline CDR1 and CDR2 sequences are MGHDK and SYGVNS. The CDR3 runs to 13 residues.

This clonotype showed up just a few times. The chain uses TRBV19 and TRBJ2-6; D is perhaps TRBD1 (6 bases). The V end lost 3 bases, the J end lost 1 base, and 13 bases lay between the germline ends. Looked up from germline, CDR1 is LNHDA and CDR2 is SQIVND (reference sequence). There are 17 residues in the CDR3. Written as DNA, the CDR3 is TGTGCCAGTAGTATCCCTACAGGGAGATCTGGGGCCAACGTCCTGACTTTC. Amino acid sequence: CASSIPTGRSGANVLTF.

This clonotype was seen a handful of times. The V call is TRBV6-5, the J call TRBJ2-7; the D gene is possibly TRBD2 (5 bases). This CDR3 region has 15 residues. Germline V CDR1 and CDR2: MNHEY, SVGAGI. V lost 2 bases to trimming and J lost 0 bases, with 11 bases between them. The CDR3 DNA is TGTGCCAGCAGTTACGCTGCGGGCCTCTCCTACGAGCAGTACTTC. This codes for CASSYAAGLSYEQYF.

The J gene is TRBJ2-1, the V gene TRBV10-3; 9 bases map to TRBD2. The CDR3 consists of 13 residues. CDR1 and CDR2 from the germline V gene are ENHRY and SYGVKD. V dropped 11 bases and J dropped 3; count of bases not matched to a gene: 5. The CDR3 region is CASLLAGYNEQFF. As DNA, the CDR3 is TGTGCCTCCTTACTAGCGGGCTACAATGAGCAGTTCTTC.

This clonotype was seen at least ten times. The CDR3 loop is CASSQDQGSTGELFF. CDR3 bases: TGCGCCAGCAGCCAAGATCAGGGGAGCACCGGGGAGCTGTTTTTT. The rearrangement joins TRBV4-3 to TRBJ2-2; possible D gene TRBD1, 6 bases. V dropped 0 bases and J dropped 4 bases, with 9 bases sitting between them. The germline V gene has CDR1 LGHNA and CDR2 YSLEER. The CDR3 is 15 amino acids.

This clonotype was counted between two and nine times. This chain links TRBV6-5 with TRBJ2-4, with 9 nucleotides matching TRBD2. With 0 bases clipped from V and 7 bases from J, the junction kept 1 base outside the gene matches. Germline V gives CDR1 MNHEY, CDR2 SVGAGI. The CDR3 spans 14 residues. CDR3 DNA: TGTGCCAGCAGTTACTCGAGCGGGAGGAACATTCAGTACTTC. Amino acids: CASSYSSGRNIQYF.

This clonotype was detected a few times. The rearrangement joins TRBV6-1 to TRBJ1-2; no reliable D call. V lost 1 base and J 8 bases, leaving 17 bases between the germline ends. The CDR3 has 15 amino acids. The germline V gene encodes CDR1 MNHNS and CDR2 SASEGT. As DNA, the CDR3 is TGTGCCAGCAGTGAAGGTGCGGTCACGTATATCGGCTACACCTTC. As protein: CASSEGAVTYIGYTF.

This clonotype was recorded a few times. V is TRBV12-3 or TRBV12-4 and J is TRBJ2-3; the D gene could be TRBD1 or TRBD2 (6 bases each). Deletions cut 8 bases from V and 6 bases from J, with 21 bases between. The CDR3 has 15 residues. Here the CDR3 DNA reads TGTGCCAGCCGTCGGGGGCTAGCTTGGTCGGATACGCAGTATTTT. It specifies CASRRGLAWSDTQYF.

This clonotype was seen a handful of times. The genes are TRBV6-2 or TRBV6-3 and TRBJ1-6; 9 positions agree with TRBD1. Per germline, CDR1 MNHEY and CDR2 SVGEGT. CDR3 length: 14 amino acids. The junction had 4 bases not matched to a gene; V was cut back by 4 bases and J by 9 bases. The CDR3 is CASSSGQGRSPLHF. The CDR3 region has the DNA TGTGCCAGCAGTTCCGGACAGGGGCGTTCACCCCTCCACTTT.

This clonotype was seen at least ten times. CDR3 loop: CASTLSTGMKYF. Here the CDR3 DNA reads TGTGCCAGCACCCTCAGTACGGGGATGAAGTACTTC. This chain links TRBV6-6 with TRBJ2-7, with D perhaps matching TRBD2 (5 bases). Trimming pared 7 bases from V and 11 bases from J, leaving 18 bases between. This CDR3 has 12 amino acids. The germline gives CDR1 MNHNY, CDR2 SVGAGI (reference sequence).

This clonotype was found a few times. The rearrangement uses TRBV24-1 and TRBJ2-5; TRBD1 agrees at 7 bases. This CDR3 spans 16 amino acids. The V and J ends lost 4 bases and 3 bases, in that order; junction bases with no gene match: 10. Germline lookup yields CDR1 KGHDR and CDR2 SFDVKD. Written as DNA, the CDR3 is TGTGCCACCAGTGACCCTGGGACAGAGCGTAAAGAGACCCAGTACTTC. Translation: CATSDPGTERKETQYF.

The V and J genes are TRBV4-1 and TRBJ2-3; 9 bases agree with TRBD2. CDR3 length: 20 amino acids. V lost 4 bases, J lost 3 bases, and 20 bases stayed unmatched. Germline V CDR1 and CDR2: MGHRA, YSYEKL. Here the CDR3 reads CASSRQTPTSGRVYTDTQYF. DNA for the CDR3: TGCGCCAGCAGCCGACAAACCCCGACTAGCGGACGAGTGTATACAGATACGCAGTATTTT.